The entry below describes one TCR beta chain. No antigen is known for it. Within one base of it there is no much larger clone, and no base qualities were kept. The CDR3 regions of human TCRbeta chains were analyzed by immunosequencing. Regarding the original processing steps: Repertoire TCRs were checked for matches against a reference library of SARS-CoV-2-specific TCRs that had been generated using the MIRA antigen-specificity platform. Breadth was defined as the fraction of unique TCRs that were SARS-CoV-2-associated. Depth was defined as the fraction of total T cells that were SARS-CoV-2-associated. Using the MIRA data, every spike-specific TCR was mapped to the spike region that the TCR reacted to and assigned to either a CD4 or a CD8 class. Log10-transformed breadth and depth values were compared by one-way ANOVA with Sidak's multiple comparisons tests. TCRdb provides this immuneACCESS table in a form limited to in-frame rearrangements. Some clones are lacking; in checked studies, under half of them reflect an unresolved V gene, and why the rest are absent is not known. The D gene and trimming were derived from the DNA, and the V and J assignments and clone size from that table. The sample profile shows 140,000 to 150,000 clones; around 90% of them were found once. The top ten hold 5.2% of the sample.

The data belong to a study of T cell responses to AZD1222 COVID-19 vaccine (dated by TCRdb to the early 2020s). Turning to the overall study: AZD1222 recipients whose second dose came at about 4 weeks and those whose second dose came at about 12 weeks were combined into one group, since spike-specific TCR depth and breadth did not differ between the two schedules. TCR sequencing covered 230 or so trial participants: nearly 210 given two doses of AZD1222 and about 26 given two doses of MenACWY control vaccine. Enrollment into the trials was organized by age into subgroups of 18-55, 56-69 and 70-plus years, and those subgroups contained roughly 140, 27 and 60 TCR-sequenced participants, respectively. General conclusions and limits of the study: Because no day 14 peak-response samples were available, the repertoires could be characterized only after the peak T cell response. After two AZD1222 doses, both the breadth and the depth of spike-specific TCRs were significantly higher than at day 0 and than in MenACWY recipients. In the small 56-69-year group, the increase in depth fell short of significance, most likely because of low power. CD4 TCRs associated with the vaccine covered the entire spike protein, and the dominant responses were in regions 160-218 and 743-854. Participants were mostly white British, with more females than males. The authors suggested clonal diversity may have been underestimated. Conclusions about previously exposed vaccinees are limited because only six or seven AZD1222 recipients were SARS-CoV-2 seropositive at baseline. Reportedly, close to half of the unique spike-specific TCRs recognized epitopes lying outside the regions that are mutated in the B.1.351 and B.1.1.7 variants.

Taken from the germline V gene, the CDR1 and CDR2 loops are SGHTA and FQGTGA. V and J lose 5 bases and 4 bases, and a span of 14 bases separates them. The CDR3, cysteine through phenylalanine, is 15 amino acids long. The read is trimmed to its CDR3 DNA, 45 bases read in frame from base 1. The sample's time point label, in plain terms: baseline before first vaccination. Vaccinee samples were obtained from the UK trials COV001 and COV002, which included a single-blind randomized controlled phase 2/3 trial of AZD1222 (ChAdOx1 nCoV-19) in healthy adults. Trial participant PBMC samples were collected at day 0 and day 28 after the second dose for TCRbeta chain sequencing.

The material sequenced was peripheral blood, taken on day 0 of AZD1222 vaccination. The TCR comes from an adult in good health. The chain was built from TRBV7-3 and TRBJ2-2; matching of 5 bases hints at TRBD1 as the D gene. The DNA sequence is given as TGTGCCAGCAGCCCTTCGGCCAGGGTCACCGGGGAGCTGTTTTTT. It codes for CASSPSARVTGELFF.